These T cell receptor beta chains were read from a single sample in a study of shared clonotypes between healthy human individuals. The protocol was immunoSEQ multiplex PCR, while the TCRdb copy is restricted to in-frame clones and leaves out a portion. The table has about 700,000 clones, 92% seen once. The source material was naive CD8+ T cells sorted from blood. The receptors come from a man aged 25 to 45 in good health. Both conserved end residues are part of each CDR3. The D gene is left open where the match is weak. The size of a clone is reported for some rows only, either as once, few or many, or as a class for expanded clones.

clone size	D gene	J gene	V gene	CDR3 protein	CDR3 DNA
-	TRBD2	TRBJ2-3	TRBV7-2	CASTRTSGRRDTQYF	TGTGCCAGCACGAGGACTAGCGGGAGAAGGGATACGCAGTATTTT
-	-	TRBJ1-5	TRBV5-8	CASSLVAGSNQPQHF	TGTGCCAGCAGCTTGGTCGCAGGGAGCAATCAGCCCCAGCATTTT
-	TRBD1	TRBJ2-7	TRBV4-1	CASSQVQGADEQYF	TGCGCCAGCAGCCAAGTACAGGGGGCCGACGAGCAGTACTTC
-	-	TRBJ2-3	TRBV7-3	CASSQEGYSTDTQYF	TGTGCCAGCAGCCAAGAGGGGTACAGCACAGATACGCAGTATTTT
-	-	TRBJ2-1	TRBV27	CASSLGGAYNEQFF	TGTGCCAGCAGTTTGGGCGGGGCCTACAATGAGCAGTTCTTC
once	-	TRBJ2-4	TRBV5-1	CASSLARQGRTENIQYF	TGCGCCAGCAGCTTGGCCCGGCAGGGGCGGACGGAAAACATTCAGTACTTC
-	-	TRBJ2-3	TRBV7-8	CASSPFQRLTDTQYF	TGTGCCAGCAGCCCCTTTCAGCGGCTCACAGATACGCAGTATTTT
-	-	TRBJ2-7	TRBV4-1	CASSQDAGYEQYF	TGCGCCAGCAGCCAAGATGCGGGCTACGAGCAGTACTTC
-	TRBD1	TRBJ1-1	TRBV27	CASSQTETGAIITEAFF	TGTGCCAGCAGCCAAACCGAGACAGGGGCTATAATCACTGAAGCTTTCTTT
-	-	TRBJ2-7	TRBV28	CASSQGYSYEQYF	TGTGCCAGCAGCCAGGGATATTCCTACGAGCAGTACTTC
-	TRBD2	TRBJ2-1	TRBV10-1	CASSSRSGSSYNEQFF	TGCGCCAGCAGTTCCCGGAGCGGGAGCTCCTACAATGAGCAGTTCTTC
-	TRBD2	TRBJ2-7	TRBV4-1	CASSQGSGSSYEQYF	TGCGCCAGCAGCCAAGGGAGCGGGAGTTCCTACGAGCAGTACTTC
-	TRBD1	TRBJ1-3	TRBV29-1	CSVIWTGRAGNTIYF	TGCAGCGTTATTTGGACAGGGCGAGCCGGAAACACCATATATTTT
-	TRBD2	TRBJ2-1	TRBV19	CASSIVPSGTGVNEQFF	TGTGCCAGTAGTATAGTACCTAGCGGGACGGGGGTCAATGAGCAGTTCTTC
few	-	TRBJ2-1	TRBV28	CASSYSSRGEQFF	TGTGCCAGCAGTTATTCAAGTCGGGGTGAGCAGTTCTTC
-	-	TRBJ1-5	TRBV6-5	CASSKNRPQHF	TGTGCCAGCAGTAAAAACAGGCCCCAGCATTTT